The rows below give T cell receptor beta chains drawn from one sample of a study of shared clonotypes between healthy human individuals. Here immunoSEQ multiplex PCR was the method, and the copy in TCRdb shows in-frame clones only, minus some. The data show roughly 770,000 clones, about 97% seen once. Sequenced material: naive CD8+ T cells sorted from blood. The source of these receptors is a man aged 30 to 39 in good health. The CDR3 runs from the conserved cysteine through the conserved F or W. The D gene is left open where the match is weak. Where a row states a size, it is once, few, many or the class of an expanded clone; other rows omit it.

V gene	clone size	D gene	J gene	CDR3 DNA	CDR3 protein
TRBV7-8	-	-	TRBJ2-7	TGTGCCAGCAGCCAGGACGTTTACGAGCAGTACTTC	CASSQDVYEQYF
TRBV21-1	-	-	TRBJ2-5	TGTGCCAGCAGCAACGGGACAGGGGGGACCCAGTACTTC	CASSNGTGGTQYF
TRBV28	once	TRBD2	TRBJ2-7	TGTGCCAGCAGTTCGGGACTAGCGCGGGAGCAGTACTTC	CASSSGLAREQYF
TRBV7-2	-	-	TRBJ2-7	TGTGCCAGCACCCACCAACCTGGGGGCTACGAGCAGTACTTC	CASTHQPGGYEQYF
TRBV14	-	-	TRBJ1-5	TGTGCCAGCAGCCAAGATGGCGGGAATCAGCCCCAGCATTTT	CASSQDGGNQPQHF
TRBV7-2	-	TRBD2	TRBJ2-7	TGTGCCAGCAGCTACGGACTAGCGGGATACGAGCAGTACTTC	CASSYGLAGYEQYF
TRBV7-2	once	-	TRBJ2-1	TGTGCCAGCGATGAGCCCTCCTACAATGAGCAGTTCTTC	CASDEPSYNEQFF
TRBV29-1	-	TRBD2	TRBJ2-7	TGCAGCGTTGAACTAGCGGGAGGTAGCTACGAGCAGTACTTC	CSVELAGGSYEQYF
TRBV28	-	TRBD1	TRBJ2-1	TGTGCCAGCAGGGTGGACAGGGGAAAGTACAATGAGCAGTTCTTC	CASRVDRGKYNEQFF
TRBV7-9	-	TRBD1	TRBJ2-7	TGTGCCAGCAGCTGGACAGGGTTCGAGCAGTACTTC	CASSWTGFEQYF
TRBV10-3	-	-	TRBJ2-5	TGTGCCATCAGTGAGTCATGGGAGACCCAGTACTTC	CAISESWETQYF
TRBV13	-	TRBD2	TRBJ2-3	TGTGCCAGCAGCCCCGAACTAGCGGGAGGTACAGATACGCAGTATTTT	CASSPELAGGTDTQYF
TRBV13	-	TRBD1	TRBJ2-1	TGTGCCAGCAGCCAAACAGGGGGTTCCTACAATGAGCAGTTCTTC	CASSQTGGSYNEQFF
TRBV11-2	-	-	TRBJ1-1	TGTGCCAGCAGCTTAGTCGGCCTGAACACTGAAGCTTTCTTT	CASSLVGLNTEAFF
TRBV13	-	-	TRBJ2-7	TGTGCCAGCAGCTTCCAGGGGTCCCACGAGCAGTACTTC	CASSFQGSHEQYF
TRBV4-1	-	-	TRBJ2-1	TGCGCCAGCAGCCAAGGTCCTCTGGCGGGGGAGCAGTTCTTC	CASSQGPLAGEQFF
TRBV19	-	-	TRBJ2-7	TGTGCCAGTAGTATCAGGGTTGGTTACGAGCAGTACTTC	CASSIRVGYEQYF
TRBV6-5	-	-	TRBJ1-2	TGTGCCAGCAGTTACTCAGGGGGTATAACCGGCTACACCTTC	CASSYSGGITGYTF
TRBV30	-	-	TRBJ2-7	TGTGCCTGGACGATACTAGAAACCTACGAGCAGTACTTC	CAWTILETYEQYF
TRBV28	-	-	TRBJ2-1	TGTGCCAGCCTTTCAGAGTTTGGTGGGCATGAGCAGTTCTTC	CASLSEFGGHEQFF
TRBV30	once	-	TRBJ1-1	TGTGCCTGGAGTCACGGGTTTCAAACTGAAGCTTTCTTT	CAWSHGFQTEAFF